The present entry profiles one TCR beta chain with its context. This clonotype has a count of ten or more. There is no known antigen for this receptor. Base qualities were left out, and no much larger clone turns up one base away. CDR1 and CDR2 (SGHAT, FQNNGV) derive from the germline V gene. The junction shows trimming of 2 bases on V and 6 bases on J, and the gene matches do not reach 12 bases of it. Counted from cysteine to phenylalanine, this CDR3 has 16 amino acids. The CDR3 DNA has 48 bases and is translated from base 1. TCR beta CDR3 regions were amplified from RNA transcripts for repertoire sequencing. A first-round RT-PCR used HTBI primers with the Qiagen OneStep RT-PCR kit, followed by a second-round multiplex PCR, size selection and purification. The libraries underwent paired-end sequencing with 100 bp reads on an Illumina HiSeq2000. The authors processed their data as follows. SOAPnuke was used to process the reads, removing any read that contained adapters or uncalled bases, had a mean Phred below 15, or lacked an exact match to the constant primer or identifier. COPE v1.2.5 was used to merge high-quality paired reads. Each unique nucleotide sequence was treated as a clonotype, and MiTCR v1.1 was used to align the clonotypes to the IMGT TRB V, D and J references. The analysis was limited to V-J combinations with a frequency above 0.0001, which together covered around 99% of the repertoires. For each V-J combination, a TCR clonal expansion and chaos score was defined as F50 clonal expansion divided by the chaos observed in the TCRdist matrix. Welch's t-statistics and random forest were used to narrow the features down to more than 10 V-J combinations, which were then fed into a naive Bayes classifier. The similarity between thyroid and blood repertoires was quantified using the Morisita-Horn index. The raw public reads went through TCRdb reprocessing: fastp at Q25, MiXCR clone calling, in-frame beta chains kept. A single entry per CDR3 protein holds the most common genes and DNA from its merged rows. The V and J calls were determined by TCRdb, not by the authors. Counted in this sample were 350,000 to 400,000 distinct CDR3 sequences; 18% of them appeared once. The ten largest clonotypes hold 1.6% of the sample.

Ophthalmopathy patients had moderately to severely active disease, Clinical Activity Score of at least 3, NOSPECS grade of at least 4, and disease duration under 3 months. Patients with other autoimmune diseases, uncontrolled infections, pregnancy or lactation were excluded. Clinical symptoms, serum thyroxine, TRAb, thyroid ultrasound and orbital computed tomography formed the basis of the diagnosis. Using Ficoll-Paque density gradient centrifugation, PBMCs were isolated from about 9.2 ml of fresh peripheral blood. Total RNA was extracted using Trizol reagent, and RNA quality was checked on an Agilent 2100 Bioanalyzer. This entry comes from a study of Graves' ophthalmopathy and Graves' hyperthyroidism (dated by TCRdb to the late 2010s). Regarding the study in general: Peripheral blood samples were taken at the time of initial diagnosis, before any treatment was given. In five or six hyperthyroidism patients, T-cell repertoires of thyroid tissue and blood were compared. To explore V-J signatures that distinguish ophthalmopathy from hyperthyroidism, a discovery set of 90 to 100 patients was enrolled, made up of 40 to 45 with ophthalmopathy and some 56 with stable hyperthyroidism. The 85 to 100 discovery patients were divided at random into training and test sets in a 7:3 ratio. The study used signatures of the TCR beta repertoire to tell Graves' ophthalmopathy apart from Graves' hyperthyroidism and to predict which patients would progress to ophthalmopathy. After sampling, hyperthyroidism patients received methimazole starting at 30 mg daily, and ophthalmopathy patients received high-dose intravenous methylprednisolone. In total, some 130 blood samples were TCR-sequenced: 43 ophthalmopathy, some 75 hyperthyroidism and roughly 17 hyperthyroidism-to-ophthalmopathy patients. For independent validation, a separate cohort was made up of roughly 19 hyperthyroidism patients plus 17 patients who later progressed from hyperthyroidism to ophthalmopathy.

Points the paper makes about the study in general: Ophthalmopathy was separated from stable hyperthyroidism by the 13-signature model with just under 90% sensitivity and just under 84% specificity in cross-validation and with 80%/75% in the test set. Sample size was not predetermined statistically, and investigators were not blinded to group allocation. In validation, the model predicted ophthalmopathy progression with more than 70% sensitivity and approximately 75% specificity; some twelve predicted patients were CT-confirmed with GO in a median of approximately 6.2 months. Most of the expanded thyroid clonotypes with a frequency above 0.001 were also detected in blood, and it was suggested that the thyroid immune response may be reflected by blood repertoires.

The sequence was obtained from a woman aged 18-29 years with Graves' ophthalmopathy. Donor details come from another sample of the same person, matched by shared clones. The sample comprised peripheral blood. The rearrangement combines TRBV11-2 with TRBJ2-7, and 8 junctional nucleotides match TRBD1. In nucleotides, the sequence is TGTGCCAGCAGCTTATCCCACAGCAGGGGGCGCAGCGAGCAGTACTTC. This encodes CASSLSHSRGRSEQYF.